Listed here are 7 T cell receptor beta chains from one sample, sequenced in a study of shared clonotypes between healthy human individuals. The table came from immunoSEQ multiplex PCR; TCRdb's copy has only in-frame clones and leaves some out. This sample has some 200,000 clones, with approximately 61% found just once. What was sequenced was memory CD4+ T cells sorted from blood. Subset here: CD45RA-negative fraction. These receptor sequences come from a man aged 30 to 39 in good health.

V is TRBV18 and J is TRBJ1-4; no firm D call. CDR3 size: 14 residues. Trimming took 1 base from V and 4 from J, leaving 7 bases between them. Germline lookup yields CDR1 KGHSH and CDR2 LQKENI. The CDR3 loop reads CASSPRGNNEKLFF. The CDR3 region has the DNA TGTGCCAGCTCACCACGAGGGAATAATGAAAAACTGTTTTTT.

V gene TRBV5-4 combines with J gene TRBJ2-7; 10 nucleotides agree with TRBD2. The CDR3 has 15 amino acids. The trim removed 0 bases at V and 2 bases at J, leaving 2 bases unmatched. Germline V gene lookup returns CDR1 SGHNT and CDR2 YYREEE (reference sequence). The CDR3 DNA follows: TGTGCCAGCAGCTTGGTAGCGGGAGGCCCCTACGAGCAGTACTTC. This translates into CASSLVAGGPYEQYF.

The rearrangement links TRBV4-3 to TRBJ2-2, with unresolved D. Germline values: CDR1 LGHNA, CDR2 YSLEER. The CDR3 contains 15 residues. Trimming took 0 bases from V and 7 from J, leaving 12 bases between them. In nucleotides, the CDR3 is TGCGCCAGCAGCCAAGATTTAGAGGTCCACGGGGAGCTGTTTTTT. Its translation is CASSQDLEVHGELFF.

This clone was recorded once. The chain carries TRBV28 and TRBJ1-5; D remains ambiguous. CDR3 size: 17 residues. The germline gives CDR1 MDHEN, CDR2 SYDVKM. Trimming took off 5 bases at V and 2 bases at J, with 19 bases between the two ends. CDR3 amino acids: CASSRIFGSAGNQPQHF. The CDR3 bases are TGTGCCAGCAGTCGCATTTTTGGCTCGGCTGGCAATCAGCCCCAGCATTTT.

Worth noting for this clone: The sample holds other DNA sequences that translate to the same CDR3. The J gene is TRBJ2-1, the V gene TRBV5-1; TRBD2 agrees at 11 bases. The V gene's germline CDR1 is SGHRS and CDR2 YFSETQ. The trim removed 3 bases at V and 3 bases at J, leaving 2 bases unmatched. The CDR3 sequence is 15 residues long. CDR3 bases: TGCGCCAGCAGCTCCCTAGCGGGAGGCTACAATGAGCAGTTCTTC. Its protein is CASSSLAGGYNEQFF.

The chain recombines TRBV7-8 with TRBJ1-5, with TRBD1 matching over 9 bases. Per germline, CDR1 SGHVS and CDR2 FQNEAQ. With 1 base clipped from V and 5 bases from J, the junction kept 15 bases outside the gene matches. The CDR3 spans 19 residues. The CDR3 region is CASSLEAGQGSFGDQPQHF. CDR3 DNA sequence: TGTGCCAGCAGCTTAGAAGCGGGACAGGGAAGTTTCGGCGATCAGCCCCAGCATTTT.

The chain carries TRBV28 and TRBJ2-4, with D perhaps TRBD2 (6 bases). Trimming took 4 bases from V and 9 from J, leaving 13 bases between them. The CDR3 totals 13 residues. The germline V gene encodes CDR1 MDHEN and CDR2 SYDVKM. CDR3 in DNA: TGTGCCAGCAGTTCGGGAGTAAGGGGCATTCAGTACTTC. Its translation is CASSSGVRGIQYF.